The T cell receptor (beta chain) described here comes from a study of T cell responses to AZD1222 COVID-19 vaccine. Trimming left V 4 bases short and J 4 bases short, with 13 bases between. This CDR3 contains 14 residues. CDR1 SGHDT and CDR2 YYEEEE come from the germline V gene. Sequencing used immunoSEQ multiplex PCR; TCRdb keeps in-frame clones, though not all of them. The top ten clones hold about 3.1% of a sample with approximately 130,000 clones, roughly 93% of them seen once. This material consisted of peripheral blood, taken on day 0 of AZD1222 vaccination. The chain recombines TRBV5-6 with TRBJ2-3, with D unresolved. This clonotype originated in an adult in good health. The DNA of the CDR3 is TGTGCCAGCAGCCCCGACGGTCTTGCAGATACGCAGTATTTT. It specifies CASSPDGLADTQYF.